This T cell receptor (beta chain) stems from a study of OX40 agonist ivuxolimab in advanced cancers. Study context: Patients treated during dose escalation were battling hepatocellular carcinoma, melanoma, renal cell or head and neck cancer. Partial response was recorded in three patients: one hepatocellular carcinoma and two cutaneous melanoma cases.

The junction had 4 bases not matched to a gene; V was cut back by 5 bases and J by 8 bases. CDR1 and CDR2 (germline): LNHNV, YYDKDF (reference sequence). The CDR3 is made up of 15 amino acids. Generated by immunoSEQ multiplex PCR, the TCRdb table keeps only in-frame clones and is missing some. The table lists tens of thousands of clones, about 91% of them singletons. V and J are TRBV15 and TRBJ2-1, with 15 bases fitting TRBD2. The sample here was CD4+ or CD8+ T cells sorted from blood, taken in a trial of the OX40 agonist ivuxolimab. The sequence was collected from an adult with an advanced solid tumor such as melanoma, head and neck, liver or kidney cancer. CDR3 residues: CATSWTSGGAYEQFF. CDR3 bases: TGTGCCACCAGCTGGACTAGCGGGGGGGCATATGAGCAGTTCTTC.